One and the same sample provided the 23 T cell receptor beta chains below, sequenced in a study of cytomegalovirus exposure and HLA in healthy donors. In the PCR, 60 Vbeta and 13 Jbeta primers were used. TCRdb keeps only in-frame clones here, not all; method: immunoSEQ multiplex PCR. The sample totals approximately 45,000 clones. Sequencing was performed on PBMCs. Every receptor here comes from a middle-aged woman in good health and CMV-seronegative.

CDR3 sequence (DNA): TGCGCCAGCAGCCCACCCGACACTGCAGGCACAGATACGCAGTATTTT. Amino acid sequence: CASSPPDTAGTDTQYF. This sequence joins TRBV5-1 and TRBJ2-3; D unresolved. The V end was cut by 4 bases, the J end by 1 base, with 16 bases between. Germline V gives CDR1 SGHRS, CDR2 YFSETQ. The CDR3 covers 16 residues.

V usage is TRBV7-9 and J usage is TRBJ2-1; 10 nucleotides line up with TRBD2. The length of the CDR3 is 15 residues. V lost 5 bases to trimming and J lost 7 bases; unmatched junction nucleotides: 8. Germline-derived CDR1 and CDR2 are SEHNR and FQNEAQ (reference sequence). The CDR3 DNA reads as TGTGCCAGCAGCCGCCTACTTAGCGGGAGGAATGAGCAGTTCTTC. Its protein product is CASSRLLSGRNEQFF.

The CDR3 is CAKQASGSSYEQYF. The CDR3 nucleotides read TGTGCCAAACAAGCTAGCGGGAGCTCCTACGAGCAGTACTTC. The chain links TRBV2 to TRBJ2-7; TRBD2 matches 10 bases. Looked up from germline, CDR1 is SNHLY and CDR2 is FYNNEI. This CDR3 comprises 14 residues. The J segment lost 0 bases and the V segment lost 10 bases, leaving 6 bases of the junction unmatched.

J is TRBJ1-2 and V is TRBV12-5; D is perhaps TRBD1 (6 bases). The germline CDR1 and CDR2 sequences are LGHNT and FRNRAP. V lost 5 bases and J lost 5, with 24 bases in between. The length of the CDR3 is 17 residues. CDR3 in amino acids: CASGDTATRTAPYGYTF. For the CDR3, the DNA is TGTGCTAGTGGTGACACCGCGACGAGGACAGCACCTTATGGCTACACCTTC.

The genes are TRBV7-9 and TRBJ1-5; D gene ambiguous. CDR1 is SEHNR, CDR2 FQNEAQ, per germline (reference sequence). CDR3 length equals 15 residues. Trimming pared 8 bases from V and 6 bases from J, leaving 20 bases between. CDR3 DNA: TGTGCCAGCGGTTTTCGAAGGGCGGGAGGTCAGCCCCAGCATTTT. This translates into CASGFRRAGGQPQHF.

The chain carries TRBV5-5 and TRBJ1-1; D unresolved. Germline lookup yields CDR1 SGHKS and CDR2 YYEKEE (reference sequence). The CDR3 extends over 13 amino acids. Trimming cost V 0 bases and J 5 bases, with 8 bases left between them. Here the CDR3 reads CASSLATETEAFF. The DNA for the CDR3 is TGTGCCAGCAGCTTGGCTACGGAGACTGAAGCTTTCTTT.

The chain joins TRBV29-1 to TRBJ2-3; a possible D gene is TRBD1 (5 bases). CDR1 and CDR2 from the germline V gene are SQVTM and ANQGSEA. The CDR3 is 12 residues long. CDR3 in amino acids: CSVGLSLDTQYF. The CDR3 nucleotides are TGCAGTGTGGGGCTATCCTTGGATACGCAGTATTTT.

This chain joins TRBV9 and TRBJ1-4; 8 bases line up with TRBD1. Germline trimming cut 2 bases from V and 8 bases from J; bases unmatched to any gene: 8. Germline V gene lookup returns CDR1 SGDLS and CDR2 YYNGEE. The CDR3 spans 15 residues. In nucleotides, the CDR3 is TGTGCCAGCAGCGTGTCGGGGACAGGCAACGAAAAACTGTTTTTT. Its protein is CASSVSGTGNEKLFF.

This chain uses TRBV29-1 with TRBJ2-5, with a weak D call TRBD2 (5 bases). The CDR3 length is 15 residues. Germline V gene sequence: CDR1 SQVTM, CDR2 ANQGSEA. Deletions cut 1 base from V and 3 bases from J, with 15 bases between. The CDR3 DNA reads as TGCAGCGTTGAAGGTCGTGGGAGAACCGAAGAGACCCAGTACTTC. It encodes CSVEGRGRTEETQYF.

This chain connects TRBV12-5 to TRBJ2-1; the D is unclear. The germline CDR1 and CDR2 sequences are LGHNT and FRNRAP. The CDR3 is made up of 14 amino acids. Trimming stripped 1 base from V and 8 bases from J, with 12 bases between. CDR3 nucleotides: TGTGCTAGTGGTTTGGAACAGACCTGGGATGAGCAGTTCTTC. Protein sequence: CASGLEQTWDEQFF. The whole variable domain, filled in from reference TRBV12-5 and TRBJ2-1, reads DARVTQTPRHKVTEMGQEVTMRCQPILGHNTVFWYRQTMMQGLELLAYFRNRAPLDDSGMPKDRFSAEMPDATLATLKIQPSEPRDSAVYFCASGLEQTWDEQFFGPGTRLTVL.

V is TRBV29-1 and J is TRBJ1-1, with D possibly being TRBD1 (5 bases). V gave up 6 bases and J gave up 5 bases, with 19 bases separating them. Germline CDR1 SQVTM, CDR2 ANQGSEA. The CDR3 covers 14 residues. The CDR3 DNA reads TGCAGCGTGCTAAAGGGCGGGGGGGGGACTGAAGCTTTCTTT. This gives the protein CSVLKGGGGTEAFF.

The chain recombines TRBV18 with TRBJ1-4, with D possibly TRBD1 on 6 matching bases. Germline V CDR1 and CDR2: KGHSH, LQKENI. The CDR3 is made up of 14 amino acids. The V end was cut by 3 bases, the J end by 6 bases, with 11 bases between. The CDR3 spells CASSPRGGHEKLFF. CDR3 bases: TGTGCCAGCTCACCGCGGGGGGGGCATGAAAAACTGTTTTTT.

The V call is TRBV29-1, the J call TRBJ1-1; possible D gene TRBD1, 5 bases. Germline CDR1 and CDR2: SQVTM and ANQGSEA. CDR3 length: 15 residues. V was cut by 4 bases and J by 4 bases, with 19 bases left in between. This CDR3 is CSVGGWSGLVTEAFF. The CDR3 nucleotides read TGCAGCGTTGGGGGCTGGTCTGGGTTGGTCACTGAAGCTTTCTTT.

The genes are TRBV4-1 and TRBJ2-5; 10 bases match TRBD2. The CDR3 consists of 16 residues. The germline CDR1 and CDR2 sequences are MGHRA and YSYEKL. The trim removed 3 bases at V and 2 bases at J, leaving 6 bases unmatched. CDR3: CASSQGSGGLQETQYF. CDR3 bases: TGCGCCAGCAGCCAGGGTAGCGGGGGGTTGCAAGAGACCCAGTACTTC.

This rearrangement joins TRBV27 to TRBJ2-3; 7 bases are shared with TRBD2. Germline CDR1 and CDR2: MNHEY and SMNVEV (reference sequence). The V gene end was trimmed by 1 base and the J gene end by 2 bases; junction bases not matched to a gene: 9. The CDR3 runs 17 residues. CDR3 residues: CASSLFPGRGDTDTQYF. CDR3 in DNA: TGTGCCAGCAGTTTATTTCCGGGTCGGGGGGACACAGATACGCAGTATTTT.

The chain has TRBV4-3 and TRBJ2-5; 11 bases align to TRBD1. Losses at the gene ends were 1 base for V and 7 bases for J; bases not matched to a gene: 5. CDR1 is LGHNA, CDR2 YSLEER, per germline. The CDR3 totals 15 residues. The DNA of the CDR3 is TGCGCCAGCAGCCAAGTCTCGGGACAGGGGGTGACCCAGTACTTC. Translation gives CASSQVSGQGVTQYF.

This chain uses TRBV7-6 with TRBJ1-2; TRBD1 matches 7 bases. The CDR3 has 16 residues. CDR1 SGHVS and CDR2 FNYEAQ come from the germline V gene. V shed 1 base, J shed 4 bases, and the junction held 9 bases outside the gene matches. CDR3 sequence (DNA): TGTGCCAGCAGCTTAGGGCGGGAAGGACAGGTCTATGGCTACACCTTC. It codes for CASSLGREGQVYGYTF. The variable domain in full, with the rest retrieved from reference TRBV7-6 and TRBJ1-2, is GAGVSQSPRYKVTKRGQDVALRCDPISGHVSLYWYRQALGQGPEFLTYFNYEAQQDKSGLPNDRFSAERPEGSISTLTIQRTEQRDSAMYRCASSLGREGQVYGYTFGSGTRLTVV.

In nucleotides, the CDR3 is TGCGCCAGCAGCTTGGAGGGGGAGCAGCCCCAGCATTTT. It is translated as CASSLEGEQPQHF. The chain joins TRBV5-1 to TRBJ1-5, with D possibly TRBD1 on 6 matching bases. This CDR3 comprises 13 residues. The germline V gene has CDR1 SGHRS and CDR2 YFSETQ. Trimming shortened V by 0 bases and J by 7 bases, and 8 bases separated the two germline ends.

This chain links TRBV5-5 with TRBJ2-7; TRBD1 agrees at 7 bases. The germline V gene has CDR1 SGHKS and CDR2 YYEKEE (reference sequence). V lost 0 bases, J lost 3 bases, and 3 bases stayed unmatched. The CDR3 sequence is 14 residues long. The CDR3 reads CASSLGWTGYEQYF. The CDR3 bases are TGTGCCAGCAGCTTGGGGTGGACAGGCTACGAGCAGTACTTC.

The rearrangement joins TRBV28 to TRBJ1-2; D is possibly TRBD1 (6 bases). Germline V gene data show CDR1 as MDHEN and CDR2 as SYDVKM. V lost 8 bases and J lost 2, with 12 bases in between. The CDR3 consists of 13 residues. The CDR3, as DNA: TGTGCCAGCGGACTTACAGGGAACTATGGCTACACCTTC. Its translation is CASGLTGNYGYTF.

The V call is TRBV5-6, the J call TRBJ2-3, with D maybe TRBD2 (6 bases). Per germline, CDR1 SGHDT and CDR2 YYEEEE. V shed 5 bases and J shed 3 bases, with 10 bases lying between them. The CDR3 is 13 amino acids. CDR3: CASRRDLTDTQYF. In DNA form, the CDR3 reads TGTGCCAGCAGGCGGGACTTGACAGATACGCAGTATTTT.

V and J are TRBV19 and TRBJ2-2; D call uncertain. V lost 6 bases and J lost 7, with 18 bases in between. The CDR3 spans 15 residues. Germline assignment: CDR1 LNHDA and CDR2 SQIVND (reference sequence). The CDR3 sequence is CASSTQRRGSGELFF. DNA of the CDR3: TGTGCCAGTAGCACCCAAAGGCGAGGAAGCGGGGAGCTGTTTTTT.

The chain has TRBV5-1 and TRBJ1-6; 9 bases are shared with TRBD1. Germline V CDR1 and CDR2: SGHRS, YFSETQ. V was clipped by 6 bases and J by 5 bases; unmatched bases: 12. The CDR3 is 17 amino acids. DNA for the CDR3: TGCGCCAGCAAACCGGTACAGGGGGCGCCAGATAATTCACCCCTCCACTTT. Its translation: CASKPVQGAPDNSPLHF.